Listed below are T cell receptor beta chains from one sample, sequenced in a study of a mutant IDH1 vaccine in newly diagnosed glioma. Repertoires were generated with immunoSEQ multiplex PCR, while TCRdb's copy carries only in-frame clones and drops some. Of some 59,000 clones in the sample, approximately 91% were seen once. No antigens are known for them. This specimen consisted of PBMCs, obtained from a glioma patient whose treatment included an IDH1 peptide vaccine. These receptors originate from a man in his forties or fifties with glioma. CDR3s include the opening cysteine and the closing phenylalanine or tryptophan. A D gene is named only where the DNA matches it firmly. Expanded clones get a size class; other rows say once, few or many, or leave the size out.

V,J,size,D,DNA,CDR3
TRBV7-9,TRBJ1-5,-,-,TGTGCCAGCAGCTGGGGGAGCAATCAGCCCCAGCATTTT,CASSWGSNQPQHF
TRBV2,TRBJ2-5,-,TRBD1,TGTGCCAGCAGGGTTACAGGGGGCACGGAGACCCAGTACTTC,CASRVTGGTETQYF
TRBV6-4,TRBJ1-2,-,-,TGTGCCAGCAGTCCAGTCGCGTCTAACTATGGCTACACCTTC,CASSPVASNYGYTF
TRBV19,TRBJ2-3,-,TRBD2,TGTGCCAGTAGTATTGGCGGGGGGGGCACAGATACGCAGTATTTT,CASSIGGGGTDTQYF
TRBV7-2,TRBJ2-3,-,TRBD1,TGTGCCAGCAGCGGACAGGGGGTTAGAGATACGCAGTATTTT,CASSGQGVRDTQYF
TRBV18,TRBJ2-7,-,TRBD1,TGTGCCAGCTCACGTGGGACAGGTGAAAACGAGCAGTACTTC,CASSRGTGENEQYF
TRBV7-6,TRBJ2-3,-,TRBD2,TGTGCCAGCACCCCCGGGGGGCCTCGGCGGGAGGGTACAGATACGCAGTATTTT,CASTPGGPRREGTDTQYF
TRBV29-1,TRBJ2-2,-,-,TGCAGCGCTGGGAACGCGGGGAGTGGCACCGGGGAGCTGTTTTTT,CSAGNAGSGTGELFF
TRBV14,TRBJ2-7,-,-,TGTGCCAGCAGCCAAGAAACAGGGAACTACGAGCAGTACTTC,CASSQETGNYEQYF
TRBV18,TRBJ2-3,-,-,TGTGCCAGCTCACCACGGAGCGGGAGCACAGATACGCAGTATTTT,CASSPRSGSTDTQYF
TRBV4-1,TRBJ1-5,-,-,TGCGCCAGCAGCCATCCGGGGAATCAGCCCCAGCATTTT,CASSHPGNQPQHF
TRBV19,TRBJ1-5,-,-,TGTGCCAGTAGTCCCCGAACGACAGTAAATCAGCCCCAGCATTTT,CASSPRTTVNQPQHF
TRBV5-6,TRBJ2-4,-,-,TGTGCCAGCAGCTTGGGGGGCACTTATGGGGCCAAAAACATTCAGTACTTC,CASSLGGTYGAKNIQYF
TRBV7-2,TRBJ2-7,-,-,TGTGCCAGCAGCTTAGCGTCGCGGGATACCGAGCAGTACTTC,CASSLASRDTEQYF
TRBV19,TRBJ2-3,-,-,TGTGCCAGTAGTATTTGGGGGGTGACAGGCTCGAGGGCAGATACGCAGTATTTT,CASSIWGVTGSRADTQYF
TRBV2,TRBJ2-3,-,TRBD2,TGTGCCAGCAGGGGGACTAGCGGGAGTGGAGATACGCAGTATTTT,CASRGTSGSGDTQYF
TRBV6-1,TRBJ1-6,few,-,TGTGCCAGCGGGGAAGGGTCTTATTCACCCCTCCACTTT,CASGEGSYSPLHF
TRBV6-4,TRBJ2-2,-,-,TGTGCCAGCAGTGTCAGTCCAACCGGGGAGCTGTTTTTT,CASSVSPTGELFF
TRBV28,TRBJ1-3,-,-,TGTGCCAGCAGTTTCCAGAGCTCTGGAAACACCATATATTTT,CASSFQSSGNTIYF
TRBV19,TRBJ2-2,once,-,TGTGCCAGTAATTGGAACACCGGGGAGCTGTTTTTT,CASNWNTGELFF
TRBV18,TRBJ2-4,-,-,TGTGCCAGCTCACCTGGGGTCGGGCGAGCCAAAAACATTCAGTACTTC,CASSPGVGRAKNIQYF
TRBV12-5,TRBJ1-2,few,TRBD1,TGTGCTAGTGGTTTGGGGGGGACAGTCTATGGCTACACCTTC,CASGLGGTVYGYTF
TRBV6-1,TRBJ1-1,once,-,TGTGCCAGCAGTCCGCGGCTGCAGGGCACTGAAGCTTTCTTT,CASSPRLQGTEAFF
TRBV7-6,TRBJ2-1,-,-,TGTGCCAGCAGCTCCACCCCCCGGGGCTCGGGGGCCAATGAGCAGTTCTTC,CASSSTPRGSGANEQFF
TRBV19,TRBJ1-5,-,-,TGTGCCTGTAGCAGGATGGGGGCCGGCAATCAGCCCCAGCATTTT,CACSRMGAGNQPQHF
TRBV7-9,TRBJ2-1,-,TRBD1,TGTGCCAGCAGCTTAAGTTACAGGGGCGAGTACAATGAGCAGTTCTTC,CASSLSYRGEYNEQFF
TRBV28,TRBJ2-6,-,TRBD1,TGTGCCAGCGGAGGAAACAGGGGTGGCTTCGGGGCCAACGTCCTGACTTTC,CASGGNRGGFGANVLTF
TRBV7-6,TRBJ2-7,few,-,TGTGCCAGCAGCTTAGACTCAGGGCCCGACAGCTCCTACGAGCAGTACTTC,CASSLDSGPDSSYEQYF
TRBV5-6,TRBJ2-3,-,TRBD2,TGTGCCAGCAGCTTGGGGCGGGGGGAGCAGAAGTATTTT,CASSLGRGEQKYF
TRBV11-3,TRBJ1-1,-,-,TGTGCCAGCAGCTTAGATGGGAACACTGAAGCTTTCTTT,CASSLDGNTEAFF
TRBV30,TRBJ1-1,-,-,TGTGCCTGGACTCCGCTGGGACGGTTGAACACTGAAGCTTTCTTT,CAWTPLGRLNTEAFF
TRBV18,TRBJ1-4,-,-,TGTGCCAGCTCCCGACGGGGGGTTGCAACTAATGAAAAACTGTTTTTT,CASSRRGVATNEKLFF
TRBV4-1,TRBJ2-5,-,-,TGCGCCAGCGGAAGGTGGGAGACCCAGTACTTC,CASGRWETQYF
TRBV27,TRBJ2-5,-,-,TGTGCCAGCAGTTTCTTCTGGGGGGAGACCCAGTACTTC,CASSFFWGETQYF
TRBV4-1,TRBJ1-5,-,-,TGCGCCAGCAGCCAAGAAAGGGGGTCAGGTCAACCCCAGCATTTT,CASSQERGSGQPQHF
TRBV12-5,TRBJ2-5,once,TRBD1,TGTGCTAGCACCGGGACAGGGGGCTTGGAGACCCAGTACTTC,CASTGTGGLETQYF
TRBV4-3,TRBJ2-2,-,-,TGCGCCAGCAGCCAAGGACCTATTGGGACGTTAAGGACCGGGGAGCTGTTTTTT,CASSQGPIGTLRTGELFF
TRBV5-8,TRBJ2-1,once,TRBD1,TGTGCCAGCAGCCCCACAAGGACAGGGATAAGCGACAATGAGCAGTTCTTC,CASSPTRTGISDNEQFF
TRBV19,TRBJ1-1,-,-,TGTGCCAGTAGCCAGGGCCGGCCGGGTGTGGCTTTCTTT,CASSQGRPGVAFF
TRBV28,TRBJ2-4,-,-,TGTGCCAGCAGTCCCGACCTAGCCAAAAACATTCAGTACTTC,CASSPDLAKNIQYF
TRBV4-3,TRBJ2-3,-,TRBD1,TGCGCCAGCAGCCAAGGACAGGGGGGCACAGATACGCAGTATTTT,CASSQGQGGTDTQYF
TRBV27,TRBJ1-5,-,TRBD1,TGTGCCAGCAGTAGACAGGGACAGGGGAAAAATCAGCCCCAGCATTTT,CASSRQGQGKNQPQHF